These T cell receptor beta chains were read from a single sample in a study of T cells in Graves' hyperthyroidism and ophthalmopathy. TCRdb reanalysed the multiplex PCR reads using MiXCR and keeps one entry per CDR3 protein. This repertoire shows about 770,000 distinct CDR3 sequences, around 20% found once; its top ten account for around 17%. The sequencing input was blood. These receptors originate from a woman in her forties or fifties with Graves' hyperthyroidism that later progressed to Graves' ophthalmopathy. Both conserved end residues are part of each CDR3. D genes are given only for firm matches. Not every row has a clone size; where given, it reads once, few, many or a size class.

clone_size	v_call	d_call	cdr3_length	j_call	cdr3_aa	cdr3_nt
few	TRBV9	-	13	TRBJ2-1	CASSVVPTNEQFF	TGTGCCAGCAGCGTAGTCCCAACCAATGAGCAGTTCTTC
-	TRBV29-1	-	14	TRBJ1-5	CSVHDRDSNQPQHF	TGCAGCGTCCACGACCGAGATAGCAATCAGCCCCAGCATTTT
few	TRBV15	-	15	TRBJ2-5	CATSRDRDFQETQYF	TGTGCCACCAGCAGAGATCGGGATTTCCAAGAGACCCAGTACTTC
many	TRBV7-3	TRBD2	17	TRBJ2-3	CASSLRLAGASTDTQYF	TGTGCCAGCAGCTTAAGACTAGCGGGGGCTAGCACAGATACGCAGTATTTT
many	TRBV6-1	TRBD1	16	TRBJ1-1	CASSFGTGGVDTEAFF	TGTGCCAGCAGTTTCGGGACAGGGGGAGTTGACACTGAAGCTTTCTTT
few	TRBV6-2/TRBV6-3	TRBD2	13	TRBJ2-3	CATREGNTDTQYF	TGTGCCACTAGGGAGGGAAACACAGATACGCAGTATTTT
-	TRBV7-8	TRBD2	16	TRBJ2-1	CASSLRTSGVYNEQFF	TGTGCCAGCAGCCTGCGGACTAGCGGGGTATACAATGAGCAGTTCTTC
many	TRBV28	-	13	TRBJ1-1	CASSGGFNTEAFF	TGTGCCAGCAGTGGCGGGTTCAACACTGAAGCTTTCTTT
many	TRBV7-3	-	16	TRBJ1-1	CASSLPATGANTEAFF	TGTGCCAGCAGCTTACCCGCGACAGGAGCGAACACTGAAGCTTTCTTT
-	TRBV20-1	-	12	TRBJ1-6	CSARDQGSPLHF	TGCAGTGCTAGAGATCAGGGTTCACCCCTCCACTTT
many	TRBV30	-	14	TRBJ1-2	CAWSVSLQGHGYTF	TGTGCCTGGAGTGTATCCCTGCAGGGGCATGGCTACACCTTC
many	TRBV30	TRBD1	13	TRBJ1-2	CAWTRQGGGGYTF	TGTGCCTGGACCCGGCAAGGAGGGGGCGGCTACACCTTC
many	TRBV5-1	-	13	TRBJ1-1	CASSPDKSTEAFF	TGCGCCAGCAGCCCGGACAAGAGCACTGAAGCTTTCTTT
-	TRBV7-9	TRBD2	17	TRBJ2-2	CASEGTSGRMDLRELFF	TGTGCCAGCGAGGGGACTAGCGGGCGGATGGATCTTAGGGAGCTGTTTTTT
many	TRBV2	TRBD1	14	TRBJ1-2	CASRGQGWDYGYTF	TGTGCCAGCAGGGGACAGGGGTGGGACTATGGCTACACCTTC
few	TRBV3-1	TRBD2	15	TRBJ2-3	CASSQDLTSGGTEYF	TGTGCCAGCAGCCAAGACCTGACTAGCGGGGGAACGGAGTATTTT
many	TRBV11-2	-	15	TRBJ2-3	CASSITGYPPDTQYF	TGTGCCAGCAGCATCACAGGGTATCCTCCAGATACGCAGTATTTT
few	TRBV6-1	-	13	TRBJ2-7	CASRGQGYDEQYF	TGTGCCAGCAGAGGGCAGGGGTACGACGAGCAGTACTTC
many	TRBV20-1	TRBD2	13	TRBJ2-3	CSARAYSGGTQYF	TGCAGTGCTAGAGCCTACTCGGGGGGTACGCAGTATTTT
many	TRBV5-1	TRBD1	15	TRBJ1-1	CASSSTGTGVTEAFF	TGCGCCAGCAGCTCAACCGGGACAGGGGTCACTGAAGCTTTCTTT
few	TRBV12-3/TRBV12-4	-	13	TRBJ1-1	CASSRDSDTEAFF	TGTGCCAGCAGCCGGGACTCGGACACTGAAGCTTTCTTT
many	TRBV27	-	16	TRBJ2-5	CASSLLSTARQETQYF	TGTGCCAGCAGTTTATTGTCGACAGCAAGGCAAGAGACCCAGTACTTC
few	TRBV14	-	14	TRBJ1-1	CASSRDTPNTEAFF	TGTGCCAGCAGCCGGGACACCCCGAACACTGAAGCTTTCTTT
-	TRBV12-3/TRBV12-4	-	14	TRBJ1-1	CASSGTNVNTEAFF	TGTGCCAGCTCCGGTACTAACGTGAACACTGAAGCTTTCTTT
many	TRBV5-1	TRBD2	13	TRBJ2-1	CASSTSDYNEQFF	TGCGCCAGCTCAACTAGCGATTACAATGAGCAGTTCTTC
-	TRBV27	TRBD2	15	TRBJ2-7	CASSSLAGGPYEQYF	TGTGCCAGCAGTTCGTTAGCGGGAGGACCCTACGAGCAGTACTTC
-	TRBV28	-	14	TRBJ2-7	CASKGRGGTYEQYF	TGTGCCAGCAAAGGCAGGGGGGGGACCTACGAGCAGTACTTC
few	TRBV7-9	TRBD2	15	TRBJ2-3	CASSLTGTKTDTQYF	TGTGCCAGCAGCTTAACCGGGACTAAAACAGATACGCAGTATTTT
many	TRBV6-2/TRBV6-3	-	15	TRBJ2-3	CASSYKRRPTDTQYF	TGTGCCAGCAGTTACAAGCGGAGGCCCACAGATACGCAGTATTTT
-	TRBV29-1	TRBD1	17	TRBJ1-5	CSPLRDRGPYSNQPQHF	TGCAGCCCCCTCCGGGACAGGGGGCCGTATAGCAATCAGCCCCAGCATTTT
many	TRBV20-1	-	18	TRBJ2-5	CSARDVSMRGGRKETQYF	TGCAGTGCTAGAGATGTTTCGATGAGGGGGGGGCGAAAAGAGACCCAGTACTTC
many	TRBV11-2	TRBD2	16	TRBJ2-7	CASSLDQASGTYEQYF	TGTGCCAGCAGCTTAGATCAAGCTAGCGGGACCTACGAGCAGTACTTC
few	TRBV6-1	TRBD1	15	TRBJ2-5	CASSTRRGFGETQYF	TGTGCCAGCAGTACACGCAGGGGGTTTGGGGAGACCCAGTACTTC
few	TRBV3-1	-	16	TRBJ2-7	CASSQDWSGGSYEQYF	TGTGCCAGCAGCCAAGATTGGTCAGGGGGGTCCTACGAGCAGTACTTC
few	TRBV6-5	-	15	TRBJ1-2	CASSYLAREEYGYTF	TGTGCCAGCAGTTACCTTGCCAGGGAAGAATATGGCTACACCTTC
-	TRBV7-9	TRBD1	16	TRBJ2-1	CPGSVRQGVNYNEQFF	TGTCCCGGCAGCGTCCGACAGGGGGTAAACTACAATGAGCAGTTCTTC
many	TRBV30	-	13	TRBJ1-2	CAWSVGENYGYTF	TGTGCCTGGAGTGTTGGGGAAAACTATGGCTACACCTTC
-	TRBV4-1	-	15	TRBJ2-7	CASSQDMSTGYEQYF	TGCGCCAGCAGCCAAGATATGTCCACAGGCTACGAGCAGTACTTC
-	TRBV2	-	12	TRBJ1-4	CASSPRRAQLFF	TGTGCCAGCAGCCCTCGGAGGGCTCAACTGTTTTTT
-	TRBV29-1	TRBD2	15	TRBJ2-2	CSVEWRGGIPGELFF	TGCAGCGTTGAATGGCGGGGGGGTATCCCCGGGGAGCTGTTTTTT
-	TRBV9	TRBD2	14	TRBJ2-1	CASSAGTSDNEQFF	TGTGCCAGCAGTGCCGGAACTAGCGATAATGAGCAGTTCTTC
once	TRBV2	TRBD2	14	TRBJ2-3	CASNKASGADTQYF	TGTGCCAGCAACAAGGCTAGCGGCGCAGATACGCAGTATTTT
-	TRBV5-1	TRBD1	14	TRBJ1-4	CASSPGGRREKLFF	TGCGCCAGCAGCCCAGGGGGGAGGAGGGAAAAACTGTTTTTT